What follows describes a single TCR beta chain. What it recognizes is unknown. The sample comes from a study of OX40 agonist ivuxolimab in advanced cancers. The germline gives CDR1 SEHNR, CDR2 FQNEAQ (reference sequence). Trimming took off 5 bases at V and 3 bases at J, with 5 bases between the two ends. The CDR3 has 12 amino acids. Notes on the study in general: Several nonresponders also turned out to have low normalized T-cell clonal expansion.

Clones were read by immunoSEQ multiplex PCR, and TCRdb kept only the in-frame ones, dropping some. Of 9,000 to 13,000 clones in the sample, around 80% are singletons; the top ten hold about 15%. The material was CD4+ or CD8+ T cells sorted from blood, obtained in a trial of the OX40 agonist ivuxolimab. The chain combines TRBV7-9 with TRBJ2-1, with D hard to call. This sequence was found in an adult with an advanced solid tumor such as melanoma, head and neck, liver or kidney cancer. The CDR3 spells CASSDNYNEQFF. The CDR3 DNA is TGTGCCAGCAGCGACAACTACAATGAGCAGTTCTTC.